Listed here is a single T cell receptor (beta chain). This clonotype was recorded many times. What this receptor recognizes is not known. No per-base quality is available; no much larger clone lies one base away. The receptor library was made with UMI-ligation and nested PCR. Four rounds of PCR, run with the SP2 primer together with nested alpha and beta constant region primers, were used to amplify the ligated cDNA. TCR RNA was reverse transcribed with SuperScript IV using alpha and beta constant region primers for the blood and skin samples. An oligonucleotide carrying the Illumina SP2 primer and a UMI was ligated to the 3' end of the cDNA by means of T4 RNA ligase 1. The 12-nucleotide UMI was composed of two random hexamers separated by an eight-base spacer, which was included to prevent hairpin formation. From the second PCR onward, the TCR alpha and beta chain libraries were handled separately, and dual indexing was used for multiplexing. After pooling, the indexed libraries were analyzed by capillary electrophoresis and sequenced on either an Illumina MiSeq or NextSeq. PhiX DNA at roughly 4.5-7.5% was added to the libraries to raise base diversity and improve cluster recognition. For the original study's pipeline: Demultiplexor took UMIs from read 2, joined the UMIs to the TCR sequence from read 1, and separated reads according to sample indices. V and J genes and V-J junctions were identified by Decombinator, which gave every TCR a five-part identifier that included V and J deletions. Collapsinator relied on UMIs to correct both sequencing errors and PCR amplification heterogeneity, producing a UMI-based abundance for each TCR. CDR3Translator converted identifiers to nucleotide sequence, translated to amino acids, and extracted CDR3 regions using terminal motifs. After normalization to the amount of input RNA, the error-corrected alpha and beta TCR counts from blood and from skin were compared. The public reads were run again by TCRdb, first through fastp at Q25 and then through MiXCR, and only productive beta chains were kept. Entries that share a CDR3 protein sequence are merged under the most common genes and DNA. TCRdb, not the authors, supplied the V and J calls. The sample data list around 24,000 distinct CDR3 sequences, and under 6.5% of these were observed just once. The top ten clones comprise around 7.4% of the sample.

CDR1 MNHEY and CDR2 SMNVEV were looked up in the germline V gene (reference sequence). The junction shows trimming of 7 bases on V and 4 bases on J, and the gene matches do not reach 10 bases of it. Taken from cysteine to phenylalanine, the CDR3 has 14 residues. CDR3 DNA only is kept here, 42 bases in frame from base 1. The data are from a study of naive and memory T cell subsets (dated by TCRdb to the late 2010s). With respect to the entire study: In the figure summarizing the skin biopsy and whole blood samples, approximately ten blood donors, 7 tuberculin skin test biopsies and 3 saline control biopsies were reported. PCR2 was typically performed as a SYBR Green qPCR that was stopped at a set threshold, although end-point PCR (about 6 cycles) could be used instead for low-input samples.

The study described a robust, sensitive protocol for amplifying, sequencing and analyzing TCRs, using 3' ligation of a UMI-containing oligonucleotide to TCR cDNA. For whole blood analysis, 2.5 ml of peripheral blood was collected from healthy adult volunteers into Tempus tubes, and RNA was extracted following the manufacturer's instructions. Before reverse transcription, total RNA that had not been cell sorted was treated with RQ1 DNase, with a target input of about 1 to 1000 ng. Libraries were prepared from skin biopsies and whole blood so that pipeline robustness could be tested in samples in which T cells form a minority population. What the research found in general, with its limitations: The RNA-based method was acknowledged as potentially sensitive to TCR transcript changes with T cell activation and differentiation.

Sequencing was performed on blood. This clonotype originated in an adult in good health. The sequence links TRBV27 to TRBJ2-7; the junction holds 7 bases that match TRBD1. The nucleotides are TGTGCCAGCACTTCGAACCGGGACAGTTACGAGCAGTACTTC. Its translation is CASTSNRDSYEQYF.